This T cell receptor beta chain was profiled in a study of T-cell memory formation after mild COVID-19. In this sample, this clonotype turned up a few times. Its target is unknown. Trimming pared 5 bases from V and 0 bases from J, leaving 12 bases between. The CDR3 spans 15 residues. Study-level results: Contracting CD4+ clones were located mainly in CM and EM, and CD8+ clones in EMRA. There was a balanced CD4/CD8 profile in clones contracting day 15 to 85, and later expanders leaned CD4+.

MiXCR, run by TCRdb on the 5' RACE reads, gives a single entry per CDR3 protein. The sample yields about 410,000 distinct CDR3 sequences, 23% seen once. What was sequenced was PBMCs or a T cell subset sorted from them (not recorded which). The sequence came from an adult woman who had mild COVID-19 (a few samples of this study predate the infection). Cell type and time point are not known. V usage is TRBV12-3 or TRBV12-4 and J usage is TRBJ2-3; D gene uncertain. In DNA form, the CDR3 reads TGTGCCAGCAGTCGATCCCAGTCTAGCACAGATACGCAGTATTTT. This codes for CASSRSQSSTDTQYF.